This is a list of T cell receptor beta chains from one sample in a study of shared clonotypes between healthy human individuals. The repertoire was sequenced with immunoSEQ multiplex PCR; TCRdb's copy has only in-frame clones and lacks some. The table includes about 2.1 million clones, roughly 93% detected once. The material sequenced was naive CD8+ T cells from PBMCs. The receptors shown here come from a man aged 18 to 30 in good health. Some clones in this sample may be carry-over from other donors' samples. Both conserved end residues are trimmed from each CDR3.

TRBJ2-7 | TRBV27 | ASSLGLALDEQY
TRBJ2-2 | TRBV27 | ASMLSTGELF
TRBJ2-5 | TRBV7-9 | ASSGGEGFSETQY
TRBJ2-5 | TRBV11-2 | ASSLSRRGQETQY
TRBJ2-5 | TRBV5-6 | ASSAWTGQETQY
TRBJ2-1 | TRBV6-5 | ASSYSTGGISEQF
TRBJ2-3 | TRBV9 | ASSVVAGGITDTQY
TRBJ2-7 | TRBV10-1 | ASSETGAALYEQY
TRBJ2-1 | TRBV13 | ASSFGSDEQF
TRBJ2-7 | TRBV27 | ASSLPGSYEQY
TRBJ2-7 | TRBV11-2 | ASSSLVSLGEQY
TRBJ2-2 | TRBV7-8 | ASSLVSGPNTGELF
TRBJ2-1 | TRBV5-6 | ASSLAGVFYNEQF
TRBJ1-1 | TRBV27 | ASSIVRTPYTEAF
TRBJ2-7 | TRBV10-2 | ASISDRFENSEQY
TRBJ1-2 | TRBV19 | ATLGATGFGYGYT
TRBJ2-1 | TRBV5-4 | ASSVRLAGDNEQF